This T cell receptor (beta chain) emerged from a study of CD8 T cells in Susac syndrome. The study's findings and limits: The study's TCR sequencing and HLA analysis drew on a certain number of individuals. That number was acknowledged as relatively small.

Reverse transcription of about 0.5 to 1 ug RNA was performed with random hexamers. It was immunoSEQ multiplex PCR that amplified TCR beta CDR3 across 54 Vbeta and 13 Jbeta. TCRdb recomputed calls from the immunoSEQ multiplex PCR reads with MiXCR, one row per CDR3 protein. Among 400,000 to 550,000 distinct CDR3 sequences listed, around 85% were seen once. The TEMRA cells underwent FACS enrichment, while the CD8+ and CD4+ T cells underwent negative isolation. V was trimmed by 1 base and J by 5 bases, leaving 5 bases between them. The CDR3 contains 12 residues. Remarks on this clonotype: Its antigen remains unknown.

This TCR was sampled from a human donor with multiple sclerosis. The chain has TRBV12-3 or TRBV12-4 and TRBJ2-5, with no clear D. The sample comprised CD8+ T cells from PBMCs. CDR3 in amino acids: CASSLVFETQYF. CDR3 in DNA: TGTGCCAGCAGTTTAGTGTTTGAGACCCAGTACTTC.